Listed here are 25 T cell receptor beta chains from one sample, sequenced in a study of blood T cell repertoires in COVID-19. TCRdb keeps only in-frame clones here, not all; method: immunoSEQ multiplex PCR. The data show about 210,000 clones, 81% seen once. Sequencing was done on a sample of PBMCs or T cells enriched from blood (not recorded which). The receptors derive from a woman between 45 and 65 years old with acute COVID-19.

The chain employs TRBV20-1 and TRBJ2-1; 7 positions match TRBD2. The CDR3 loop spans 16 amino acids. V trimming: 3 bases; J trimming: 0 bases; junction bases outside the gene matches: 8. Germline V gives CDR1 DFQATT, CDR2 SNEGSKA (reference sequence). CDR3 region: CSASLTSASSYNEQFF. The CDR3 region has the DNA TGCAGTGCTAGTCTTACTAGCGCCAGCTCCTACAATGAGCAGTTCTTC.

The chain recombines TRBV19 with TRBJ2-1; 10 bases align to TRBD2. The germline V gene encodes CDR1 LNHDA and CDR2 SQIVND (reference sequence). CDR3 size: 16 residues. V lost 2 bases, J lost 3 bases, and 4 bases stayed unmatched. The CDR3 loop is CASSIQGLAIYNEQFF. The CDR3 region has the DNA TGTGCCAGTAGTATACAGGGACTAGCGATCTACAATGAGCAGTTCTTC.

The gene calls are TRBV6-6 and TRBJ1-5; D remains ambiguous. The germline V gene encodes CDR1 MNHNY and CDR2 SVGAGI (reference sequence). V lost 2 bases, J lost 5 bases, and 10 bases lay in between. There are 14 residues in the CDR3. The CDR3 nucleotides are TGTGCCAGCAGTTACGGCCGGGAACATCAGCCCCAGCATTTT. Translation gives CASSYGREHQPQHF.

The CDR3 is CASSKEALKKLFF. DNA of the CDR3: TGTGCCAGCAGCAAAGAAGCCCTTAAGAAACTGTTTTTT. The rearrangement uses TRBV21-1 and TRBJ1-4. TRBV21-1 is assigned pseudogene status. The CDR3 runs 13 residues.

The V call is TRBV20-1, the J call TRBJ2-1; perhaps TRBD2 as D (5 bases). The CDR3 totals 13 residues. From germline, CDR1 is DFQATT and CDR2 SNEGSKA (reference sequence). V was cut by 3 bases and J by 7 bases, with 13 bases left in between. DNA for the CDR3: TGCAGTGCTAGTTTTCTAGCCGGGAATGAGCAGTTCTTC. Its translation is CSASFLAGNEQFF.

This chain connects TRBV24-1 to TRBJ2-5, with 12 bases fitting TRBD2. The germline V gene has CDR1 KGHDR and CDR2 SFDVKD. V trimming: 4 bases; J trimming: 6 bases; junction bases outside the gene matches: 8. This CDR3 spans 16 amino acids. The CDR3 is CATSDPGLAGQKTQYF. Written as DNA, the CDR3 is TGTGCCACCAGTGACCCGGGACTAGCGGGTCAAAAGACCCAGTACTTC.

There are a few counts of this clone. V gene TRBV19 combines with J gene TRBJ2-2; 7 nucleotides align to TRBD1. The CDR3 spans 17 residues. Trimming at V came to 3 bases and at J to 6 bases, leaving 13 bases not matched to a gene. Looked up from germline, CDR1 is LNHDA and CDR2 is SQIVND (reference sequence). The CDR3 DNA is TGTGCCAGTAGTATCAGCCCGACAGGGAGAACACCCGGGGAGCTGTTTTTT. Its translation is CASSISPTGRTPGELFF.

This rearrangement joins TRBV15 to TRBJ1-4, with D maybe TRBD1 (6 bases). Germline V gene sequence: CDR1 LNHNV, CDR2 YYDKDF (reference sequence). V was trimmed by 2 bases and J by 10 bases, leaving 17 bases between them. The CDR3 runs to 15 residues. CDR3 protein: CATSRLTTGPGKLFF. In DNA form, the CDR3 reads TGTGCCACCAGCAGACTAACGACAGGTCCTGGAAAACTGTTTTTT.

CDR3 bases: TGTGCCTGGAGTCCAGGGTTTTCTGGGGTTTCGGGCTACACCTTC. The encoded protein is CAWSPGFSGVSGYTF. The chain recombines TRBV30 with TRBJ1-2, with a tentative D call TRBD1 (5 bases). This CDR3 has 15 residues. Trimming took 2 bases from V and 8 from J, leaving 21 bases between them. Germline-derived CDR1 and CDR2 are GTSNPN and SVGIG (reference sequence).

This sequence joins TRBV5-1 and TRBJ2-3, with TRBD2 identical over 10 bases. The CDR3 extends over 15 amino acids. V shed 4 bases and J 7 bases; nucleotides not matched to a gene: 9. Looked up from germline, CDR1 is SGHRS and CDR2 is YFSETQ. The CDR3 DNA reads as TGCGCCAGCAGCCTCGGAGCGGGGGGGTTAAATACGCAGTATTTT. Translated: CASSLGAGGLNTQYF.

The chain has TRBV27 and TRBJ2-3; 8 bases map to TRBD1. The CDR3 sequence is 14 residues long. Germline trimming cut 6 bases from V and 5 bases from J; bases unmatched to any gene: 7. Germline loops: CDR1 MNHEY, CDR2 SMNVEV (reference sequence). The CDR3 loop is CASSHGQGGDTQYF. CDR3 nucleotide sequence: TGTGCCAGCAGCCATGGACAGGGAGGAGATACGCAGTATTTT.

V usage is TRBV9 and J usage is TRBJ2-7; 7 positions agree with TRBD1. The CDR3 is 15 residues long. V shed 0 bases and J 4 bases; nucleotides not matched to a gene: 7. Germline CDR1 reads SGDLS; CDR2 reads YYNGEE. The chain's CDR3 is CASSVDLGGGYEQYF. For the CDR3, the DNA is TGTGCCAGCAGCGTAGATTTAGGGGGCGGTTACGAGCAGTACTTC.

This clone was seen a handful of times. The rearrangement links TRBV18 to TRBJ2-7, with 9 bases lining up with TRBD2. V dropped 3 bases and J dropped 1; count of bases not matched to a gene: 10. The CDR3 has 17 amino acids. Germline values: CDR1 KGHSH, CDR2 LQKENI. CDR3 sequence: CASSPLGSGRSSYEQYF. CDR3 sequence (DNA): TGTGCCAGCTCACCCCTAGGCAGCGGGAGGTCGTCCTACGAGCAGTACTTC.

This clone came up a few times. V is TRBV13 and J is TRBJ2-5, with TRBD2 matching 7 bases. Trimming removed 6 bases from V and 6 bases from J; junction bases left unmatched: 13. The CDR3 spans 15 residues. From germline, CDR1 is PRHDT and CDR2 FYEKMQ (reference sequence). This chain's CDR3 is CASSSSPGGSKTQYF. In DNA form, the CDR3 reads TGTGCCAGCAGTTCCTCTCCGGGGGGTTCCAAGACCCAGTACTTC.

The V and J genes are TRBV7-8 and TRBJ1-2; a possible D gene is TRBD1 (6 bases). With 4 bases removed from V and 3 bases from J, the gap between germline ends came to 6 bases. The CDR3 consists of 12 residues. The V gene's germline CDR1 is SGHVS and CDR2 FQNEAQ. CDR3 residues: CASSSGDYGYTF. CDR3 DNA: TGTGCCAGCAGCTCAGGGGACTATGGCTACACCTTC.

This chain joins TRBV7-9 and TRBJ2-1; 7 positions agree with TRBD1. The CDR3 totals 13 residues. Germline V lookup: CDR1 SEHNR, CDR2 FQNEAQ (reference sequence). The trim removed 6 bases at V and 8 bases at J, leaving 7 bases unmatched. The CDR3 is CASRPGGRDEQFF. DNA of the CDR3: TGTGCCAGCAGACCAGGGGGACGGGATGAGCAGTTCTTC. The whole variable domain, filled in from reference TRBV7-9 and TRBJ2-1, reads DTGVSQNPRHKITKRGQNVTFRCDPISEHNRLYWYRQTLGQGPEFLTYFQNEAQLEKSRLLSDRFSAERPKGSFSTLEIQRTEQGDSAMYLCASRPGGRDEQFFGPGTRLTVL.

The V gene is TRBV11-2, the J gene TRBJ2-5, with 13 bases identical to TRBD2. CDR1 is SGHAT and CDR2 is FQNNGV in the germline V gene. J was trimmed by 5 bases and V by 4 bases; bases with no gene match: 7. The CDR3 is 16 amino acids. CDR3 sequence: CASSSGTSGARETQYF. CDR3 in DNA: TGTGCCAGCAGCTCTGGGACTAGCGGGGCCCGGGAGACCCAGTACTTC.

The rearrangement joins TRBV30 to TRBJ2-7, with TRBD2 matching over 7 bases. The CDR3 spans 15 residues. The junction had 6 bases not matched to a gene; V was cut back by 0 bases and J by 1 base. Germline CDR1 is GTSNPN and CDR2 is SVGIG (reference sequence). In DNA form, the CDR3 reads TGTGCCTGGAGTGTACAGGCTAGCGGTTCCTACGAGCAGTACTTC. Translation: CAWSVQASGSYEQYF.

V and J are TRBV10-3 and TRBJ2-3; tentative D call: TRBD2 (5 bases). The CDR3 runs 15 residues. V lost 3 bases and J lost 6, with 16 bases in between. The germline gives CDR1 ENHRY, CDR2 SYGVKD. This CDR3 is CAISDATRGLDTQYF. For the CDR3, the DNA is TGTGCCATCAGTGACGCGACACGGGGTCTTGATACGCAGTATTTT.

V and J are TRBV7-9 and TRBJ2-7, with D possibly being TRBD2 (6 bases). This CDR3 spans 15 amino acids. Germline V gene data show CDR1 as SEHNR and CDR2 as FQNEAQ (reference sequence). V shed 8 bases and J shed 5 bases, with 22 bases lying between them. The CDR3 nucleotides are TGTGCCAGCTCTTCTCGAACCGGGACTGCGGACGAGCAGTACTTC. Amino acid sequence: CASSSRTGTADEQYF.

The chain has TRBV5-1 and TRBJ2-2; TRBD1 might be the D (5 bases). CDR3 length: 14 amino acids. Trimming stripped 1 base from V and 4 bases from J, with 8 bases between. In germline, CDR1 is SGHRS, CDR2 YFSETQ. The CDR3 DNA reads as TGCGCCAGCAGCTTGTTCAGGGCCACCGGGGAGCTGTTTTTT. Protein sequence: CASSLFRATGELFF.

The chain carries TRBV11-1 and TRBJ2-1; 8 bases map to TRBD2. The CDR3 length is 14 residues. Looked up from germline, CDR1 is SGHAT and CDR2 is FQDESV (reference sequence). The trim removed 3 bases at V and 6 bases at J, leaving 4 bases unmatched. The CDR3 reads CASSFSGVFNEQFF. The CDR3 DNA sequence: TGTGCCAGCAGCTTTAGCGGGGTCTTCAATGAGCAGTTCTTC. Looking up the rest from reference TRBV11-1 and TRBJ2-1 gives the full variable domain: EAEVAQSPRYKITEKSQAVAFWCDPISGHATLYWYRQILGQGPELLVQFQDESVVDDSQLPKDRFSAERLKGVDSTLKIQPAELGDSAMYLCASSFSGVFNEQFFGPGTRLTVL.

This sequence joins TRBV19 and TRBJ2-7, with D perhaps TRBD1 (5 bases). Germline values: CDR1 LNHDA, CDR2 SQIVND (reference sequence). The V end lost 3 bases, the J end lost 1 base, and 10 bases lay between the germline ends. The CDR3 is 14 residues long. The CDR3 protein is CASSIPHRSYEQYF. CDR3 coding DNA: TGTGCCAGTAGTATTCCTCACAGGTCCTACGAGCAGTACTTC.

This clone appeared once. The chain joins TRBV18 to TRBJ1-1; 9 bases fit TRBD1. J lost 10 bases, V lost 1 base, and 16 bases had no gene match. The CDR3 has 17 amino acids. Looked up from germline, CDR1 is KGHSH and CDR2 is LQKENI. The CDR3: CASSPLTGGADPGGAFF. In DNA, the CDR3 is TGTGCCAGCTCACCACTTACAGGGGGCGCGGACCCCGGCGGAGCTTTCTTT. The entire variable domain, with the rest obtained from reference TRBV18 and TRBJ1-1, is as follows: NAGVMQNPRHLVRRRGQEARLRCSPMKGHSHVYWYRQLPEEGLKFMVYLQKENIIDESGMPKERFSAEFPKEGPSILRIQQVVRGDSAAYFCASSPLTGGADPGGAFFGQGTRLTVV.

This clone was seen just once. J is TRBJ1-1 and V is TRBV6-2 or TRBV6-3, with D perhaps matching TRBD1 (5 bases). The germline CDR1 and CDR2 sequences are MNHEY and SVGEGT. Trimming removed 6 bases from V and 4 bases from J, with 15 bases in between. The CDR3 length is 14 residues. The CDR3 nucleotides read TGTGCCAGCAGCCCCGGGCGGGGGAGCACTGAAGCTTTCTTT. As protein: CASSPGRGSTEAFF.